Listed below are T cell receptor beta chains from one sample, sequenced in a study of tumor-infiltrating lymphocytes in primary liver carcinoma. TCRdb analysed the multiplex PCR reads with MiXCR anew, one entry per CDR3 protein. The sample carries 24,000 or so distinct CDR3 sequences, roughly 80% recorded once. Input material: liver tumor tissue from sampling region 5. Receptors originate from a woman aged 25 to 39 with primary liver carcinoma and hepatitis B virus infection. Each CDR3 is given with its conserved first and last residue. D genes are given only for firm matches. Clone size is stated in some rows and not others, as once, few, many or a class when expanded.

CDR3,DNA,D,size,V,J,length
CASSTRTSGAYYEQLF,TGTGCCAGTAGCACCAGGACTAGCGGGGCATACTATGAGCAGCTCTTC,TRBD2,NA,TRBV13,TRBJ2-1,16
CSVDRGGSTDTQFF,TGCAGCGTCGACAGGGGAGGAAGTACAGATACGCAATTTTTT,TRBD1,NA,TRBV29-1,TRBJ2-3,14
CTSSWIGATQETQYF,TGTACCAGCAGCTGGATAGGAGCTACGCAAGAGACCCAGTACTTC,NA,few,TRBV6-1,TRBJ2-5,15
CASSQDLWGTLAGRNLFF,TGCGCCAGCAGCCAAGATCTGTGGGGGACACTAGCGGGAAGAAACCTGTTCTTC,TRBD2,NA,TRBV4-1,TRBJ2-1,18
CAIRDISYNEQFF,TGTGCCATCAGGGACATTTCCTACAATGAGCAGTTCTTC,NA,NA,TRBV24-1,TRBJ2-1,13
CAGNRAGHYEQYF,TGCGCCGGCAATCGAGCGGGGCACTACGAGCAGTACTTC,TRBD2,once,TRBV10-2,TRBJ2-7,13
CASSTPLAGGYNEQFF,TGTGCCAGCAGCACCCCACTAGCGGGAGGATACAATGAGCAATTCTTC,TRBD2,NA,TRBV11-2,TRBJ2-1,16
CASSLGAGGLGNTQYF,TGTGCCAGCAGCTTAGGGGCGGGAGGGCTTGGTAATACGCAGTATTTT,TRBD2,NA,TRBV7-8,TRBJ2-3,16
CASAEGTVNEKLFF,TGTGCCAGCGCCGAAGGTACAGTTAATGAAAAACTGTTTTTT,NA,NA,TRBV6-5,TRBJ1-4,14
CASSLASRGQTNGYTF,TGTGCCAGCAGCTTAGCGTCCCGAGGCCAGACGAATGGCTACACCTTC,NA,many,TRBV7-9,TRBJ1-2,16
CACTMMGFSGANVLTF,TGTGCCTGCACCATGATGGGCTTCTCTGGGGCCAACGTCCTGACTTTC,NA,NA,TRBV5-8,TRBJ2-6,16
CAISESATGQEAQYF,TGTGCCATCAGTGAGTCGGCTACCGGACAAGAAGCCCAGTACTTC,NA,NA,TRBV10-3,TRBJ2-5,15
CASNYALLDTQYF,TGTGCCAGCAATTACGCGTTGTTAGATACGCAGTATTTT,NA,NA,TRBV6-2/TRBV6-3,TRBJ2-3,13
CASSQSIWLSDPDDTQYF,TGCGCCAGCAGCCAGTCGATCTGGCTGAGTGATCCCGATGATACGCAATATTTT,NA,NA,TRBV4-3,TRBJ2-3,18
CVGSLRVGGRETQYF,TGTGTCGGCAGCCTTCGGGTAGGAGGGCGAGAGACCCAGTACTTC,NA,NA,TRBV5-4,TRBJ2-5,15
CASSLEPRVTVELFF,TGTGCCAGCAGCTTGGAACCCAGAGTAACCGTGGAGCTGTTTTTT,NA,NA,TRBV5-6,TRBJ2-2,15
CSVEGSSYNEQFF,TGCAGCGTTGAGGGGAGCTCCTACAATGAGCAGTTCTTC,NA,NA,TRBV29-1,TRBJ2-1,13
CASSKRSAIYNSPLHF,TGCGCCAGCAGTAAACGGTCTGCCATATATAATTCACCCCTCCACTTT,NA,many,TRBV6-5,TRBJ1-6,16
CASSFGGSGRGTEAFF,TGTGCCAGTAGTTTCGGGGGCAGCGGAAGAGGAACTGAAGCCTTCTTT,NA,once,TRBV6-5,TRBJ1-1,16
CSVRGGPNTGKLFF,TGTAGCGTCAGAGGGGGCCCTAACACCGGGAAGCTGTTTTTT,TRBD1,NA,TRBV29-1,TRBJ2-2,14
CTISHTATRDEHFF,TGTACCATCAGTCATACGGCGACCCGGGATGAGCACTTCTTC,NA,NA,TRBV10-3,TRBJ2-1,14
CAGSLSGTSGLEQFF,TGTGCCGGCAGCCTGTCGGGGACTAGCGGACTTGAACAGTTCTTC,TRBD2,NA,TRBV12-3/TRBV12-4,TRBJ2-1,15
CASSLGDSSYGVQETQYF,TGTGCCAGCAGCCTGGGGGATTCTAGCTATGGTGTGCAAGAGACCCAGTACTTC,NA,NA,TRBV11-3,TRBJ2-5,18
CASSLGISTYNEQFF,TGTGCCAGCAGCCTTGGTATATCGACCTACAATGAGCAGTTCTTC,NA,NA,TRBV11-2,TRBJ2-1,15
CDSSPGQDPRASGSTYEQYF,TGTGACAGCAGCCCGGGACAGGACCCGCGGGCTAGCGGGAGCACCTACGAGCAGTACTTC,TRBD2,once,TRBV6-2/TRBV6-3,TRBJ2-7,20
CASNLSDRGGNTIYF,TGTGCCAGCAATTTATCGGACCGAGGGGGAAATACCATATATTTT,NA,NA,TRBV12-3/TRBV12-4,TRBJ1-3,15
CAGNVDGHPPPTDTQYF,TGTGCCGGCAACGTAGACGGACACCCTCCACCCACGGATACGCAGTATTTT,NA,NA,TRBV5-4,TRBJ2-3,17
CASSQRIEGGDEQSF,TGTGCCAGCAGCCAGAGAATAGAGGGGGGAGATGAGCAGTCCTTC,NA,NA,TRBV4-2,TRBJ2-1,15